This T cell receptor beta chain was sequenced for a study of immune heterogeneity within non-small cell lung tumors. Findings of the study overall: Locally, T-cell clonality showed a moderate but significant correlation with tumor mutational burden measured at the same site (R about 0.34).

By sample share, this clonotype is medium-sized. As yet, its antigen is unknown. Per the germline V gene, CDR1 is DFQATT and CDR2 is SNEGSKA (reference sequence). This CDR3 has 13 residues. V was shortened by 6 bases and J by 8 bases, with 16 bases between the two germline ends. Multiplex PCR employing 32 V and 13 J primers generated amplicons of the TCR beta CDR3. TCRdb used MiXCR to reprocess the multiplex PCR reads, holding one entry per CDR3 protein. The profile covers fewer than 8,000 distinct CDR3 sequences, with roughly 23% appearing a single time and 8.5% to 9% taken by the ten largest. TCRs were amplified from roughly 590 ng gDNA of bulk tumor per sample. Every primary tumor yielded several biopsies, spaced far apart, that were taken during surgery. Undergoing curative surgery were patients whose non-small cell lung cancer was untreated and newly diagnosed.

This TCR derives from a man in his 70s with non-small cell lung cancer. The chain is built from TRBV20-1 and TRBJ1-4, with D unresolved. Sequencing used lung tumor tissue. This CDR3 is CSAQDLYGEKLFF. The CDR3 DNA sequence: TGCAGTGCGCAAGACCTATACGGAGAAAAACTGTTTTTT.